This T cell receptor beta chain was sequenced during a study of molecular identifiers for immune sequencing clone quantification. Study information: Replicate experiments divided RNA from roughly 20,000 or 100,000 naive CD8 cells into five parts and sequenced four.

Libraries of bulk TCR were made by previously described methods (with listed TCR primers). A single record per CDR3 protein comes from TCRdb applying MiXCR to the PCR reads. The sample consists of about 510,000 distinct CDR3 sequences, about 25% of them appearing once. Study conclusions and caveats: Identical barcode-sharing TCR molecules could lead to underestimated sizes for highly expanded clones.

V shed 5 bases and J shed 9 bases, with 14 bases lying between them. The CDR3 has 13 amino acids. Germline-derived CDR1 and CDR2 are MGHDK and SYGVNS. This clonotype turned up a few times. Its antigen remains unknown. The naive CD8 libraries originated from between 20,000 and 1,000,000 sorted cells and drew on 10%, 30% or 50% RNA. This receptor was obtained from a human donor in good health. Some libraries in this study had Jurkat cell RNA spiked in. The sequencing input was naive CD8+ T cells from blood, with Jurkat cell RNA spiked in. Stated subset: FACS-sorted CD8+CD4-CCR7+CD45RA+ naive T cells. This rearrangement joins TRBV25-1 to TRBJ2-1; weak D call: TRBD2 (6 bases). CDR3 bases: TGTGCCAGCAGTCCAAACGGGGAGGCTGAGCAGTTCTTC. Encoded protein: CASSPNGEAEQFF.